This T cell receptor beta chain was captured in a study of cytomegalovirus exposure and HLA in healthy donors. Study-wide findings and caveats: It was reported that TCR beta sequences correctly inferred the HLA-A and HLA-B alleles for most subjects.

Details on this clone: Its target is unknown.

The primer mix had 60 Vbeta and 13 Jbeta primers. Some clones are missing from TCRdb's copy, which holds only in-frame ones; the method was immunoSEQ multiplex PCR. This sample's clone table lists about 200,000 clones. This clonotype was obtained from a young man in good health and CMV-seronegative. Specimen: PBMCs.

The CDR3 region has the DNA TGTGCCAGCCGGGGGTTCGGGGAATCCTCCTACGAGCAGTACTTC. Translating gives CASRGFGESSYEQYF. This sequence joins TRBV5-6 and TRBJ2-7, with a weak D call TRBD2 (6 bases). Germline assignment: CDR1 SGHDT and CDR2 YYEEEE. The ends were cut back, 7 bases at V and 0 bases at J, with 17 bases in the middle. This CDR3 spans 15 amino acids.